The rows below give T cell receptor beta chains drawn from one sample of a study of shared clonotypes between healthy human individuals. Clones were sequenced by immunoSEQ multiplex PCR, and TCRdb holds only the in-frame ones, with some missing. The data show about 680,000 clones, about 90% seen once. Specimen: naive CD8+ T cells sorted from blood. These receptors were collected from a man aged 25 to 45 in good health. Each CDR3 is given with its conserved first and last residue. A D gene is named only where the DNA matches it firmly. The size of a clone is reported for some rows only, either as once, few or many, or as a class for expanded clones.

clone size: NA
D gene: NA
V gene: TRBV7-9
J gene: TRBJ2-7
CDR3 DNA: TGTGCCAGCAGTCACATTGAGGGGTGGTACGAGCAGTACTTC
CDR3 protein: CASSHIEGWYEQYF

clone size: NA
D gene: NA
V gene: TRBV2
J gene: TRBJ2-1
CDR3 DNA: TGTGCCAGCAGAGGGGGTCATGAGCAGTTCTTC
CDR3 protein: CASRGGHEQFF

clone size: NA
D gene: TRBD2
V gene: TRBV5-1
J gene: TRBJ2-7
CDR3 DNA: TGCGCCAGCAGCTTCCCTAGCGGGCGTACAGGGAGCTACGAGCAGTACTTC
CDR3 protein: CASSFPSGRTGSYEQYF

clone size: NA
D gene: NA
V gene: TRBV6-5
J gene: TRBJ2-7
CDR3 DNA: TGTGCCAGCAGCTCATGGGGCAGGCGCGGCGAGCAGTACTTC
CDR3 protein: CASSSWGRRGEQYF

clone size: NA
D gene: NA
V gene: TRBV27
J gene: TRBJ2-1
CDR3 DNA: TGTGCCAGCAGGCCGGGACCTTGGTACAATGAGCAGTTCTTC
CDR3 protein: CASRPGPWYNEQFF

clone size: NA
D gene: TRBD1
V gene: TRBV7-9
J gene: TRBJ1-1
CDR3 DNA: TGTGCCAGCAGCAACAGACAGGGGGTTCCCGCTTTCTTT
CDR3 protein: CASSNRQGVPAFF

clone size: NA
D gene: TRBD1
V gene: TRBV7-6
J gene: TRBJ2-2
CDR3 DNA: TGTGCCAGCAGCTCCGGACAGGGGAACACCGGGGAGCTGTTTTTT
CDR3 protein: CASSSGQGNTGELFF

clone size: NA
D gene: NA
V gene: TRBV7-9
J gene: TRBJ2-5
CDR3 DNA: TGTGCCAGCAGCCGTGGTTCCGGACAAGAGACCCAGTACTTC
CDR3 protein: CASSRGSGQETQYF

clone size: NA
D gene: TRBD2
V gene: TRBV7-3
J gene: TRBJ2-1
CDR3 DNA: TGTGCCAGCAGCTTAAATAGCGGGACCCCCAATGAGCAGTTCTTC
CDR3 protein: CASSLNSGTPNEQFF

clone size: NA
D gene: TRBD2
V gene: TRBV29-1
J gene: TRBJ2-1
CDR3 DNA: TGCAGCGTTGGGGGGGCTAGCGGGAACAATGAGCAGTTCTTC
CDR3 protein: CSVGGASGNNEQFF

clone size: NA
D gene: NA
V gene: TRBV28
J gene: TRBJ1-2
CDR3 DNA: TGTGCCAGCAGGGAAGTAGCTAACTATGGCTACACCTTC
CDR3 protein: CASREVANYGYTF

clone size: NA
D gene: NA
V gene: TRBV9
J gene: TRBJ2-1
CDR3 DNA: TGTGCCAGCAGCGTAGCCGGGGACGACTTGGCATTGCGTGAGCAGTTCTTC
CDR3 protein: CASSVAGDDLALREQFF

clone size: NA
D gene: TRBD2
V gene: TRBV27
J gene: TRBJ2-1
CDR3 DNA: TGTGCCAGCAGCCAAGCTGCTAGCGGGAGAACCCACAATGAGCAGTTCTTC
CDR3 protein: CASSQAASGRTHNEQFF

clone size: once
D gene: TRBD2
V gene: TRBV9
J gene: TRBJ2-1
CDR3 DNA: TGTGCCAGCAGCGTTGCGGGAGGGTACGGAGGTGAGCAGTTCTTC
CDR3 protein: CASSVAGGYGGEQFF

clone size: NA
D gene: TRBD2
V gene: TRBV27
J gene: TRBJ2-7
CDR3 DNA: TGTGCCAGCAGTTTATCAGCGGGGGCCTACGAGCAGTACTTC
CDR3 protein: CASSLSAGAYEQYF

clone size: NA
D gene: TRBD1
V gene: TRBV9
J gene: TRBJ2-7
CDR3 DNA: TGTGCCAGCAGCGTAGATGGGACAGGCACCTACGAGCAGTACTTC
CDR3 protein: CASSVDGTGTYEQYF

clone size: NA
D gene: NA
V gene: TRBV27
J gene: TRBJ2-7
CDR3 DNA: TGTGCCAGCAGTTTAACGGTTGATTACGAGCAGTACTTC
CDR3 protein: CASSLTVDYEQYF

clone size: NA
D gene: TRBD2
V gene: TRBV5-1
J gene: TRBJ2-5
CDR3 DNA: TGCGCCAGCAGCGACGGGACTAGAAGCCAAGAGACCCAGTACTTC
CDR3 protein: CASSDGTRSQETQYF

clone size: NA
D gene: NA
V gene: TRBV25-1
J gene: TRBJ1-2
CDR3 DNA: TGTGCCAGCAGTGAAACAACCCACCTGAGGTATGGCTACACCTTC
CDR3 protein: CASSETTHLRYGYTF

clone size: NA
D gene: NA
V gene: TRBV7-8
J gene: TRBJ2-2
CDR3 DNA: TGTGCCAGCAGCTTACAGCCCGTGGGGACCGGGGAGCTGTTTTTT
CDR3 protein: CASSLQPVGTGELFF

clone size: NA
D gene: NA
V gene: TRBV30
J gene: TRBJ1-1
CDR3 DNA: TGTGCCTGGAGCCTTGTTCCTTCGATAGTGAACACTGAAGCTTTCTTT
CDR3 protein: CAWSLVPSIVNTEAFF

clone size: few
D gene: TRBD2
V gene: TRBV6-6
J gene: TRBJ2-1
CDR3 DNA: TGTGCCAGCACCCAGACTAGCAGCTACAATGAGCAGTTCTTC
CDR3 protein: CASTQTSSYNEQFF

clone size: NA
D gene: NA
V gene: TRBV15
J gene: TRBJ2-2
CDR3 DNA: TGTGCCACCAGCAGAGTCCTGGGTCACACCGGGGAGCTGTTTTTT
CDR3 protein: CATSRVLGHTGELFF